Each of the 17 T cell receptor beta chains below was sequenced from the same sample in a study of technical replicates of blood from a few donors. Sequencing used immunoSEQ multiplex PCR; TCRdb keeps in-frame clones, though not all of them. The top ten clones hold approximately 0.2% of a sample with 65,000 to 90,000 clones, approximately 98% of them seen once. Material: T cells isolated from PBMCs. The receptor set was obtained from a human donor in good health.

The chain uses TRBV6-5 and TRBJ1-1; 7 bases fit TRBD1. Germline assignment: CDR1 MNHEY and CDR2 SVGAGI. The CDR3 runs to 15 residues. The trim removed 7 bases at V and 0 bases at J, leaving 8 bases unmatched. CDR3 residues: CASTRPGQLNTEAFF. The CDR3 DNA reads TGTGCCAGCACCCGGCCGGGACAGCTGAACACTGAAGCTTTCTTT.

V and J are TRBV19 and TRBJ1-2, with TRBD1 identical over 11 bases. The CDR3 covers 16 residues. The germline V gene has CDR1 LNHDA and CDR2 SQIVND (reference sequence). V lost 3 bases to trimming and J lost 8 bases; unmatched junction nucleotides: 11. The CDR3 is CASSISDRGRVKGYTF. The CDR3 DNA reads TGTGCCAGTAGTATCTCGGACAGGGGGCGGGTAAAAGGCTACACCTTC.

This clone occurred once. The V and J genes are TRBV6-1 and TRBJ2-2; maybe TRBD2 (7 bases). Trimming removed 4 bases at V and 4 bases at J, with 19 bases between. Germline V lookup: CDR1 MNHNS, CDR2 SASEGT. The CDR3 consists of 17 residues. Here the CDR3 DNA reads TGTGCCAGCAGTGTCTATTTAGGGGGGGCGGGCACCGGGGAGCTGTTTTTT. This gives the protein CASSVYLGGAGTGELFF.

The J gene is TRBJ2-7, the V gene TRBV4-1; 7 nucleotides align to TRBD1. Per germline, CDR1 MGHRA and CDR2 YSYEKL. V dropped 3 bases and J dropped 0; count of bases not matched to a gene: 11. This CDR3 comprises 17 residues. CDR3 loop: CASSHPHEGAGSYEQYF. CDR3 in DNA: TGCGCCAGCAGCCATCCCCATGAGGGGGCCGGCTCCTACGAGCAGTACTTC.

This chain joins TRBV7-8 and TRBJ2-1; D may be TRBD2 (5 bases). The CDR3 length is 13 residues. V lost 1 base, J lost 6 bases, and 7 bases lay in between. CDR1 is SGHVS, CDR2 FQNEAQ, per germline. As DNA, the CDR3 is TGTGCCAGCAGCTTAGATCGGGGCAATGAGCAGTTCTTC. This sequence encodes CASSLDRGNEQFF.

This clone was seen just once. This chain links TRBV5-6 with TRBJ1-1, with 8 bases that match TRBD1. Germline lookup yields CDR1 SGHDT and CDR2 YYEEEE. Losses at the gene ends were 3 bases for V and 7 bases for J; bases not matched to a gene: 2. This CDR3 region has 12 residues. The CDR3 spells CASSSGGLEAFF. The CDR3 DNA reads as TGTGCCAGCAGCTCAGGGGGCCTTGAAGCTTTCTTT.

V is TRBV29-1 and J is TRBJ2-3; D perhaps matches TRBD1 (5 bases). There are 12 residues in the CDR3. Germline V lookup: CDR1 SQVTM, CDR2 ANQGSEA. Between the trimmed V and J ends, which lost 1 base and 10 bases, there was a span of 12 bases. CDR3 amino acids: CSVEVGERAQYF. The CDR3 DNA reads TGCAGCGTTGAAGTAGGGGAACGGGCGCAGTATTTT.

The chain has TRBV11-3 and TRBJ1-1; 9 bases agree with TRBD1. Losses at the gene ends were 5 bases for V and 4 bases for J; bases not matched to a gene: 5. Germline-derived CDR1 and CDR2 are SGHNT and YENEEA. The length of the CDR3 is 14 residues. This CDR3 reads CASSPGTGLTEAFF. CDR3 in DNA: TGTGCCAGCAGCCCCGGGACAGGGCTCACTGAAGCTTTCTTT.

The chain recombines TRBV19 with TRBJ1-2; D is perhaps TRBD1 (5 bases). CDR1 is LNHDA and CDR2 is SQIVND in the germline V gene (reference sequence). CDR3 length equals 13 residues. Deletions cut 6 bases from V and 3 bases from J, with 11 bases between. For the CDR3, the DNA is TGTGCCAGTAGCTTAATCAGGGACTATGGCTACACCTTC. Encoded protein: CASSLIRDYGYTF.

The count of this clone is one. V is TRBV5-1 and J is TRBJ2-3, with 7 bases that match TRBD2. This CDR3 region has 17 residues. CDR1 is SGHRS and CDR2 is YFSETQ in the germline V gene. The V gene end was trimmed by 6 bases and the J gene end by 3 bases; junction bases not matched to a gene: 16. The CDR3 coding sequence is TGCGCCAGCAACTCCCCCCTCGGGGCGGGAGAGACAGATACGCAGTATTTT. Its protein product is CASNSPLGAGETDTQYF. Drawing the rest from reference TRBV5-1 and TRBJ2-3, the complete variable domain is KAGVTQTPRYLIKTRGQQVTLSCSPISGHRSVSWYQQTPGQGLQFLFEYFSETQRNKGNFPGRFSGRQFSNSRSEMNVSTLELGDSALYLCASNSPLGAGETDTQYFGPGTRLTVL.

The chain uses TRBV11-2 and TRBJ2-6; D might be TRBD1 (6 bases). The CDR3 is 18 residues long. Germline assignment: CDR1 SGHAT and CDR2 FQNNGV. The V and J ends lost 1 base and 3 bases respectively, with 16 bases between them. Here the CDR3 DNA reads TGTGCCAGCAGCTTAGCTTACAGGGCCCCGAGTGGGGCCAACGTCCTGACTTTC. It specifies CASSLAYRAPSGANVLTF.

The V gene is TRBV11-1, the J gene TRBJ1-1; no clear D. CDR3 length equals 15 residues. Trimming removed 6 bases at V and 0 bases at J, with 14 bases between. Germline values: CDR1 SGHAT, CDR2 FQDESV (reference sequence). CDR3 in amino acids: CASSARRPMNTEAFF. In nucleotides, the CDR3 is TGTGCCAGCAGTGCCCGCAGGCCCATGAACACTGAAGCTTTCTTT.

The chain's CDR3 is CASSLKQGNTEAFF. The CDR3 nucleotides are TGCGCCAGCAGCTTAAAGCAGGGAAACACTGAAGCTTTCTTT. The chain combines TRBV5-1 with TRBJ1-1; possibly TRBD1 for D (5 bases). CDR3 length equals 14 residues. V was shortened by 2 bases and J by 2 bases, with 10 bases between the two germline ends. Germline V CDR1 and CDR2: SGHRS, YFSETQ.

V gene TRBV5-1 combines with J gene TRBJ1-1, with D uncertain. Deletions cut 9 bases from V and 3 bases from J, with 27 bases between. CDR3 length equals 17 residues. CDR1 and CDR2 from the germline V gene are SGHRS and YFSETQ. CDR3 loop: CANYLRTITWEDTEAFF. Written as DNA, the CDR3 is TGCGCCAACTACCTCCGCACCATAACCTGGGAGGACACTGAAGCTTTCTTT.

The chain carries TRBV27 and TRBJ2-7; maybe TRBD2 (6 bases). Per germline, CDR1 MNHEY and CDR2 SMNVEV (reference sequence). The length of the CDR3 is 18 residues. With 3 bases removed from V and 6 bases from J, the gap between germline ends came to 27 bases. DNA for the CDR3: TGTGCCAGCAGTTTCCGGAACAGGAACCCTAGAACCGGGGGCGAGCAGTACTTC. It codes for CASSFRNRNPRTGGEQYF.

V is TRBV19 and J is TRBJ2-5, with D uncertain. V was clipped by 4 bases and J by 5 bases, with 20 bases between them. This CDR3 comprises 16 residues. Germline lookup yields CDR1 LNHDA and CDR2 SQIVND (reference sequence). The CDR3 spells CASSSILGLVPETQYF. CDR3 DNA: TGTGCCAGTAGTAGTATCCTTGGGCTGGTGCCCGAGACCCAGTACTTC. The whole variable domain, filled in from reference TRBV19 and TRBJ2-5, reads DGGITQSPKYLFRKEGQNVTLSCEQNLNHDAMYWYRQDPGQGLRLIYYSQIVNDFQKGDIAEGYSVSREKKESFPLTVTSAQKNPTAFYLCASSSILGLVPETQYFGPGTRLLVL.

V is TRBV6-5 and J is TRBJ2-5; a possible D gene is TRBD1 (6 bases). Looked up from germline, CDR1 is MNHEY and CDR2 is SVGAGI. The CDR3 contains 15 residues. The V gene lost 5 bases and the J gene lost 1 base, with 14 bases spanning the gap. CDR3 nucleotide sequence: TGTGCCAGCAGTATACAGGGTATGGCCCAAGAGACCCAGTACTTC. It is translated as CASSIQGMAQETQYF.